A single sample is the source of the 25 T cell receptor beta chains below, sequenced in a study of cytomegalovirus exposure and HLA in healthy donors. The PCR had 60 Vbeta and 13 Jbeta primers. The assay was immunoSEQ multiplex PCR, and TCRdb's table has in-frame clones only and misses some. Among about 200,000 clones, 70% to 80% were seen once, and the ten largest hold 2.9%. Sequenced material: PBMCs. These receptor sequences come from a woman in her twenties or thirties in good health and CMV-seronegative.

The chain has TRBV5-8 and TRBJ1-5; tentatively, D is TRBD1 (5 bases). There are 14 residues in the CDR3. Germline CDR1 SGHTS, CDR2 YDEGEE. V was shortened by 2 bases and J by 3 bases, with 9 bases between the two germline ends. The CDR3 DNA follows: TGTGCCAGCAGCTTCAGACAGAACAATCAGCCCCAGCATTTT. It specifies CASSFRQNNQPQHF.

The chain joins TRBV28 to TRBJ1-6; D unresolved. Germline V CDR1 and CDR2: MDHEN, SYDVKM. This CDR3 contains 12 residues. V lost 3 bases and J 12 bases, leaving 9 bases between the germline ends. This chain's CDR3 is CASSFQRIPLHF. Here the CDR3 DNA reads TGTGCCAGCAGTTTCCAGCGTATACCCCTCCACTTT. Using reference TRBV28 and TRBJ1-6 for the parts outside the CDR3, the full variable domain is DVKVTQSSRYLVKRTGEKVFLECVQDMDHENMFWYRQDPGLGLRLIYFSYDVKMKEKGDIPEGYSVSREKKERFSLILESASTNQTSMYLCASSFQRIPLHFGNGTRLTVT.

This clone is a singleton in its sample. The rearrangement joins TRBV5-4 to TRBJ2-7, with 7 bases identical to TRBD1. The CDR3 is 14 residues long. V was pared by 1 base and J by 3 bases, with 4 bases of the junction left unmatched. Germline V gives CDR1 SGHNT, CDR2 YYREEE (reference sequence). As DNA, the CDR3 is TGTGCCAGCAGCTTGAACCAGGGGGTCTACGAGCAGTACTTC. It is translated as CASSLNQGVYEQYF.

The gene calls are TRBV4-1 and TRBJ2-7; 13 positions agree with TRBD2. This CDR3 has 17 amino acids. With 2 bases clipped from V and 3 bases from J, the junction kept 7 bases outside the gene matches. In germline, CDR1 is MGHRA, CDR2 YSYEKL. CDR3 nucleotides: TGCGCCAGCAGCCAACTCTGGACTAGCGGGAGAAACTACGAGCAGTACTTC. This gives the protein CASSQLWTSGRNYEQYF.

This clone was counted at least ten times. This sequence joins TRBV6-5 and TRBJ2-1; 8 bases map to TRBD1. Germline CDR1 is MNHEY and CDR2 is SVGAGI. The length of the CDR3 is 16 residues. With 4 bases clipped from V and 7 bases from J, the junction kept 12 bases outside the gene matches. The CDR3 DNA reads as TGTGCCAGCAGTTTCCGTACAGGGGGTGAGGCGAATGAGCAGTTCTTC. This sequence encodes CASSFRTGGEANEQFF.

The chain combines TRBV4-1 with TRBJ1-4, with no clear D. This CDR3 is built from 15 residues. Trimming removed 1 base from V and 4 bases from J, with 10 bases in between. The germline V gene encodes CDR1 MGHRA and CDR2 YSYEKL. The CDR3 region is CASSQGPSVNEKLFF. The CDR3 DNA follows: TGCGCCAGCAGCCAAGGGCCTAGTGTTAATGAAAAACTGTTTTTT.

The chain has TRBV19 and TRBJ2-5; D perhaps matches TRBD1 (6 bases). The CDR3 contains 14 residues. The ends were cut back, 5 bases at V and 5 bases at J, with 15 bases in the middle. Germline V gene lookup returns CDR1 LNHDA and CDR2 SQIVND (reference sequence). The CDR3 reads CASSFGRQVETQYF. The CDR3 nucleotides read TGTGCCAGTAGTTTTGGCCGACAGGTGGAGACCCAGTACTTC. The full variable domain, in which reference TRBV19 and TRBJ2-5 provide the parts outside the CDR3, is DGGITQSPKYLFRKEGQNVTLSCEQNLNHDAMYWYRQDPGQGLRLIYYSQIVNDFQKGDIAEGYSVSREKKESFPLTVTSAQKNPTAFYLCASSFGRQVETQYFGPGTRLLVL.

This clone came up a few times. The chain recombines TRBV10-1 with TRBJ1-5; possible D gene TRBD1, 6 bases. The germline V and J ends were trimmed by 2 bases and 11 bases, with 16 bases remaining between them. Germline CDR1 and CDR2: WNHNN and SYGVQD (reference sequence). This CDR3 has 14 residues. The CDR3 DNA reads TGCGCCAGCAGTGAGAGACACAGGGTTTCGGCCCAGCATTTT. Residues: CASSERHRVSAQHF.

The rearrangement joins TRBV30 to TRBJ2-7; D is unresolved. Germline CDR1 and CDR2: GTSNPN and SVGIG (reference sequence). The CDR3 loop spans 15 amino acids. With 0 bases removed from V and 5 bases from J, the gap between germline ends came to 17 bases. The CDR3 DNA reads TGTGCCTGGAGTGTACTTACCTTCGAGTCTGACGAGCAGTACTTC. Protein sequence: CAWSVLTFESDEQYF.

In its sample, this clone was seen a few times. This sequence joins TRBV6-5 and TRBJ1-3; D call uncertain. CDR3 length: 15 amino acids. Trimming took off 0 bases at V and 1 base at J, with 7 bases between the two ends. Germline loops: CDR1 MNHEY, CDR2 SVGAGI. CDR3 bases: TGTGCCAGCAGTTACTCAGGGAGGTCTGGAAACACCATATATTTT. Translation gives CASSYSGRSGNTIYF.

The CDR3 sequence is CASRKGDSYEQYF. The CDR3, as DNA: TGTGCCAGCAGAAAAGGGGACTCCTACGAGCAGTACTTC. The chain couples TRBV7-2 to TRBJ2-7; weak D call: TRBD1 (5 bases). The V and J ends lost 6 bases and 0 bases respectively, with 9 bases between them. Germline CDR1 is SGHTA and CDR2 is FQGNSA. The CDR3 length is 13 residues.

The chain combines TRBV27 with TRBJ2-1, with D tentatively TRBD2 (6 bases). V lost 5 bases to trimming and J lost 1 base, with 15 bases between them. The germline V gene encodes CDR1 MNHEY and CDR2 SMNVEV (reference sequence). The CDR3 has 16 residues. CDR3 in DNA: TGTGCCAGCAGTACAAAGACTAGTTCGTCCTACAATGAGCAGTTCTTC. Translation: CASSTKTSSSYNEQFF.

The chain couples TRBV27 to TRBJ2-7; D may be TRBD1 (5 bases). There are 14 residues in the CDR3. V was shortened by 6 bases and J by 6 bases, with 18 bases between the two germline ends. CDR1 MNHEY and CDR2 SMNVEV come from the germline V gene (reference sequence). The CDR3 reads CASSTMWGLSEQYF. The CDR3 DNA reads TGTGCCAGCAGCACCATGTGGGGCCTCTCCGAGCAGTACTTC.

J is TRBJ2-7 and V is TRBV4-3; TRBD2 matches 9 bases. The CDR3 is 16 residues long. The germline CDR1 and CDR2 sequences are LGHNA and YSLEER. Germline trimming cut 1 base from V and 2 bases from J; bases unmatched to any gene: 6. The CDR3 DNA reads TGCGCCAGCAGCCAAGCACCCCAGCGGGAGGCCTACGAGCAGTACTTC. Protein: CASSQAPQREAYEQYF.

The V call is TRBV5-1, the J call TRBJ2-7, with 10 bases matching TRBD1. CDR1 and CDR2 (germline): SGHRS, YFSETQ. This CDR3 has 14 amino acids. The trim removed 4 bases at V and 5 bases at J, leaving 6 bases unmatched. The CDR3 sequence is CASSGTGTGDEQYF. The CDR3 DNA reads TGCGCCAGCAGCGGTACCGGGACAGGGGACGAGCAGTACTTC.

A few counts support this clone. This rearrangement joins TRBV5-4 to TRBJ1-1, with 10 bases matching TRBD1. V lost 3 bases and J lost 5; bases outside the gene matches: 1. Germline assignment: CDR1 SGHNT and CDR2 YYREEE (reference sequence). The CDR3 covers 13 residues. Written as DNA, the CDR3 is TGTGCCAGCAGCTGGGACAGGGGTACTGAAGCTTTCTTT. Protein sequence: CASSWDRGTEAFF.

The J gene is TRBJ1-1, the V gene TRBV5-1; D possibly corresponds to TRBD1 (6 bases). CDR1 and CDR2 from the germline V gene are SGHRS and YFSETQ. The CDR3 loop spans 21 amino acids. V was trimmed by 3 bases and J by 0 bases, leaving 30 bases between them. The DNA of the CDR3 is TGCGCCAGCAGCTCTTATTTGCCGGGAACAGGGATATTTAAAATGAACACTGAAGCTTTCTTT. This codes for CASSSYLPGTGIFKMNTEAFF.

This clone was seen a handful of times. V and J are TRBV5-4 and TRBJ2-7; 9 bases fit TRBD2. This CDR3 is 16 amino acids long. Germline V gene lookup returns CDR1 SGHNT and CDR2 YYREEE (reference sequence). V shed 4 bases, J shed 1 base, and the junction held 9 bases outside the gene matches. CDR3 DNA: TGTGCCAGCAGCCGAGCGGGAGGCACACTTTCCTACGAGCAGTACTTC. Translated, it gives CASSRAGGTLSYEQYF.

This clone was counted once. This chain uses TRBV6-6 with TRBJ2-5; 10 bases align to TRBD2. The CDR3 consists of 13 residues. With V trimmed by 2 bases and J by 11 bases, 5 bases remained unmatched. Germline V CDR1 and CDR2: MNHNY, SVGAGI (reference sequence). For the CDR3, the DNA is TGTGCCAGCAGTTACGGGACTAGCGCCTCGCAGTACTTC. This gives the protein CASSYGTSASQYF.

The V call is TRBV10-1, the J call TRBJ2-5; TRBD1 is a possible D gene (6 bases). The V and J ends lost 4 bases and 1 base respectively, with 16 bases between them. Germline CDR1 reads WNHNN; CDR2 reads SYGVQD (reference sequence). The CDR3 has 16 amino acids. CDR3 bases: TGCGCCAGCAGTGCAGGGGTTTGGGGAGCCCAAGAGACCCAGTACTTC. Its protein is CASSAGVWGAQETQYF.

The V call is TRBV7-6, the J call TRBJ1-1; D unclear. The CDR3 sequence is 13 residues long. Germline CDR1 SGHVS, CDR2 FNYEAQ. V was pared by 2 bases and J by 1 base, with 5 bases between. CDR3 in amino acids: CASSLNRNTEAFF. The CDR3 region has the DNA TGTGCCAGCAGCTTAAACAGGAACACTGAAGCTTTCTTT.

The rearrangement uses TRBV7-2 and TRBJ1-2; 11 nucleotides agree with TRBD1. V lost 5 bases, J lost 4 bases, and 6 bases stayed unmatched. This CDR3 is 15 amino acids long. CDR1 and CDR2 from the germline V gene are SGHTA and FQGNSA. In DNA, the CDR3 is TGTGCCAGCAGCCCGGACAGGGGGCGCGTCTATGGCTACACCTTC. This gives the protein CASSPDRGRVYGYTF.

J is TRBJ2-7 and V is TRBV9; a possible D gene is TRBD1 (5 bases). Germline assignment: CDR1 SGDLS and CDR2 YYNGEE. The germline V and J ends were trimmed by 2 bases and 3 bases, with 18 bases remaining between them. The CDR3 extends over 16 amino acids. The CDR3 sequence is CASSVLDTSRVYEQYF. For the CDR3, the DNA is TGTGCCAGCAGCGTCCTGGACACGTCCCGCGTCTACGAGCAGTACTTC.

The V and J genes are TRBV27 and TRBJ2-1; 7 positions match TRBD2. The CDR3 contains 13 residues. Looked up from germline, CDR1 is MNHEY and CDR2 is SMNVEV (reference sequence). V lost 7 bases to trimming and J lost 7 bases; unmatched junction nucleotides: 7. The CDR3 is CASKVGGVNEQFF. CDR3 nucleotide sequence: TGTGCCAGCAAAGTGGGAGGGGTAAATGAGCAGTTCTTC.

The chain joins TRBV6-5 to TRBJ1-2, with D tentatively TRBD1 (5 bases). Trimming removed 6 bases from V and 4 bases from J, with 9 bases in between. The germline CDR1 and CDR2 sequences are MNHEY and SVGAGI. This CDR3 contains 12 residues. CDR3 sequence reads: CASRTTVYGYTF. CDR3 coding DNA: TGTGCCAGCAGGACGACAGTCTATGGCTACACCTTC.